This T cell receptor (beta chain) was sequenced in a study of metastatic and nonmetastatic thyroid tumors. This clone was seen ten or more times. Each patient went into thyroid surgery without having received any treatment. TCRdb re-analyzed the PCR reads using MiXCR. This sample has approximately 44,000 clones, with approximately 24% found just once. The CDR3 spans 18 residues. Germline loops: CDR1 MNHNS, CDR2 SASEGT. V dropped 4 bases and J dropped 2; count of bases not matched to a gene: 11. This TCR came from a female donor with papillary thyroid cancer or a benign thyroid nodule (not recorded which). Some clones in this sample may be carry-over from other donors' samples. The sequenced sample was tumor tissue. The chain recombines TRBV6-1 with TRBJ2-6; 7 nucleotides match TRBD1. The DNA for the CDR3 is TGTGCCAGCAGTGTCAAGGGGGCGATGCTAACTGGGGCCAACGTCCTGACTTTC. Translation gives CASSVKGAMLTGANVLTF.